These T cell receptor beta chains were read from a single sample in a study of blood T cell repertoires in COVID-19. The method was immunoSEQ multiplex PCR; TCRdb's version includes in-frame clones alone and lacks a portion of them. Among roughly 200,000 clones listed, about 88% were seen once. Sequencing was carried out using peripheral blood. The receptors here all came from a woman between 45 and 60 years old with COVID-19, enrolled during active disease. Both conserved end residues are part of each CDR3.

TRBJ1-1 | TRBV12-3/TRBV12-4 | CASRDRGAAFF
TRBJ1-1 | TRBV9 | CASSVDGGEAFF
TRBJ2-1 | TRBV5-1 | CASSLDTTEQFF
TRBJ2-1 | TRBV2 | CASSVLAGGGFF
TRBJ2-3 | TRBV7-3 | CASSEQGLPTDTQYF
TRBJ1-5 | TRBV19 | CASRPQNQPQHF
TRBJ2-3 | TRBV5-1 | CASSPLGTTGWTDTQYF
TRBJ2-7 | TRBV5-1 | CASSLGGAVNEQYF
TRBJ2-1 | TRBV4-2 | CASSLTGGAGEQFF
TRBJ1-2 | TRBV7-2 | CASSLAGGDYGYTF
TRBJ2-7 | TRBV5-5 | CASSLAAQGGRPYEQYF
TRBJ1-4 | TRBV6-6 | CASSRGEGKLFF
TRBJ2-2 | TRBV5-1 | CASSFQSGITGELFF
TRBJ1-5 | TRBV27 | CARPSGGGQPQHF
TRBJ2-7 | TRBV5-5 | CASSRGQMGIYEQYF
TRBJ2-3 | TRBV5-1 | CASSRGDRAGSTDTQYF
TRBJ2-1 | TRBV30 | CAWAGDWEGNNEQFF
TRBJ2-7 | TRBV11-3 | CASSFGLAGDSYEQYF
TRBJ2-2 | TRBV7-2 | CASSLITSYTGELFF
TRBJ1-6 | TRBV7-2 | CASSPRTGGNSPLHF
TRBJ2-1 | TRBV7-7 | CASSSGLAGGSNEQFF
TRBJ1-2 | TRBV27 | CASSLSGQVNGYTF
TRBJ1-5 | TRBV7-8 | CASSLWRAGSQQPQHF
TRBJ2-1 | TRBV11-3 | CASSSEAGGYNEQFF
TRBJ2-1 | TRBV14 | CASSQDLPGVVGNEQFF
TRBJ2-3 | TRBV28 | CASSLWGGGALADTQYF
TRBJ2-7 | TRBV3-1/TRBV3-2 | CASSQGQGISGEQYF
TRBJ2-3 | TRBV6-5 | CASSSEVGAGSYTQYF
TRBJ1-1 | TRBV27 | CASSLSGFLNTEAFF
TRBJ2-7 | TRBV4-1 | CASSQGTGFPYEQYF
TRBJ1-2 | TRBV5-6 | CASSPQGWNYGYTF
TRBJ1-2 | TRBV29-1 | CSAINLDYGYTF
TRBJ1-1 | TRBV18 | CASSPRPDRGTEAFF
TRBJ2-3 | TRBV6-5 | CASHRDRASTDTQYF
TRBJ1-2 | TRBV11-2 | CASSFPWSRGRGQNYGYTF
TRBJ2-3 | TRBV19 | CASSVGGPGTQYF
TRBJ2-7 | TRBV28 | CASSPQGNNYEQYF
TRBJ2-1 | TRBV6-5 | CASSWTGGEQFF
TRBJ2-4 | TRBV28 | CASNTSGTRVDIQYF
TRBJ2-2 | TRBV2 | CASRQGWGTGELFF
TRBJ2-5 | TRBV7-2 | CASSLAASGGQETQYF
TRBJ2-1 | TRBV5-1 | CASTQGTGAWDEQFF
TRBJ2-7 | TRBV3-1/TRBV3-2 | CASSPGQGTNEQYF
TRBJ2-4 | TRBV10-2 | CATLSRQAKNIQYF